This T cell receptor (beta chain) was sequenced in a study of T cell clusters in autoimmune cytopenias. Points from the study as a whole: Physiological T cell clusters of healthy donors were apparently absent in primary autoimmune cytopenia patients.

The V gene's germline CDR1 is ENHRY and CDR2 SYGVKD. The CDR3 is 16 residues long. TRB was amplified by touch-down multiplex PCR, primer pools A and B combined. TCRdb reanalyzed the multiplex PCR reads and collapses them to one entry per CDR3 protein, without DNA. The listing records 9,500 to 15,000 distinct CDR3 sequences. As to this clonotype: Its antigen remains unknown.

Each sample's input was 250 ng genomic DNA, approximately 37,500 genome equivalents. The chain is built from TRBV10-3 and TRBJ2-3. Sequencing input: peripheral blood. This sequence was found in a human donor with an autoimmune cytopenia or autoimmune hepatitis (not recorded which). CDR3 amino acids: CAISVKAGATTDTQYF.